The present T cell receptor beta chain was sequenced within a study of vaccination and CD4 T cells after COVID-19. Across the whole study: As their vaccination, participants received two doses of either BNT162b2 or mRNA-1273 vaccine. Study-level results: When vaccine-specific clones from convalescent patients were examined, 304 of 307 were spike mono-reactive.

Described treatment: roughly 10-day PBMC culture with coronavirus spike peptide pools or control peptides (ViraFEST assay). Following a culture period (about nine days), negative selection was used to isolate CD4+ T cells. The Oncomine TCR Beta short-read assay sequenced DNA from cultured CD4+ T cells. Via MiXCR, TCRdb re-called the PCR reads, giving one row per CDR3 protein. Among 25,000 to 30,000 distinct CDR3 sequences listed, 62% were seen once. The length of the CDR3 is 14 residues. The V end lost 6 bases, the J end lost 2 bases, and 13 bases lay between the germline ends. Per germline, CDR1 SNHLY and CDR2 FYNNEI. This clonotype is hyperexpanded. The target antigen is unknown.

The rearrangement links TRBV2 to TRBJ1-2; TRBD1 might be the D (5 bases). The sample in question was CD4+ T cells from blood, cultured in vitro, obtained after SARS-CoV-2 vaccination. The TCR originated in a human donor who received a COVID-19 vaccine. CDR3 bases: TGTGCCAGCAGGTTATCCGGGACCAACTATGGCTACACCTTC. Translated, it gives CASRLSGTNYGYTF. Complete variable domain (other parts from reference TRBV2 and TRBJ1-2): EPEVTQTPSHQVTQMGQEVILRCVPISNHLYFYWYRQILGQKVEFLVSFYNNEISEKSEIFDDQFSVERPDGSNFTLKIRSTKLEDSAMYFCASRLSGTNYGYTFGSGTRLTVV.